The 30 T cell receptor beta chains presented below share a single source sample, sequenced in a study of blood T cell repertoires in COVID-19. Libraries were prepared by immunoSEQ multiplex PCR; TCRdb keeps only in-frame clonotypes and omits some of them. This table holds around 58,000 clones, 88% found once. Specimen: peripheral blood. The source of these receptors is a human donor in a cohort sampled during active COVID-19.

Written as DNA, the CDR3 is TGTGCCAGCAGCTTGGATCAGAACACTGAAGCTTTCTTT. Translating it yields CASSLDQNTEAFF. The gene calls are TRBV5-4 and TRBJ1-1; D gene unclear. Trimming pared 0 bases from V and 1 base from J, leaving 4 bases between. The CDR3 contains 13 residues. Germline lookup yields CDR1 SGHNT and CDR2 YYREEE (reference sequence).

The CDR3 reads CASSESIRTGDQETQYF. The CDR3 DNA is TGCGCCAGCAGTGAGTCAATCCGAACGGGGGACCAAGAGACCCAGTACTTC. This chain connects TRBV10-1 to TRBJ2-5, with D possibly matching TRBD2 (6 bases). The CDR3 is 17 residues long. CDR1 and CDR2 from the germline V gene are WNHNN and SYGVQD (reference sequence). V was cut by 0 bases and J by 0 bases, with 14 bases left in between.

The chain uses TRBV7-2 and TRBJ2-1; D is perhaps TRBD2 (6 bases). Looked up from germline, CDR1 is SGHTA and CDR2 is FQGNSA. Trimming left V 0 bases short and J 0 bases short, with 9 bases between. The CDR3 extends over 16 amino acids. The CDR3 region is CASSLALAVSYNEQFF. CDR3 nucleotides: TGTGCCAGCAGCTTAGCTTTAGCGGTCTCCTACAATGAGCAGTTCTTC.

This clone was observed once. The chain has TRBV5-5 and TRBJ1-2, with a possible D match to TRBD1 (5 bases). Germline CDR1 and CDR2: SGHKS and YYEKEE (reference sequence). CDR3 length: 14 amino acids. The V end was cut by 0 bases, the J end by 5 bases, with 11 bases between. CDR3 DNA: TGTGCCAGCAGCTTGGGGCCAGGGATATATGGCTACACCTTC. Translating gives CASSLGPGIYGYTF.

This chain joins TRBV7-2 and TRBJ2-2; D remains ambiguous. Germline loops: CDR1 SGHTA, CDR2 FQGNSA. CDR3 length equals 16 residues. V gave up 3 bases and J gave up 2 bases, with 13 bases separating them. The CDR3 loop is CASSFLRLTNTGELFF. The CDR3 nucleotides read TGTGCCAGCAGCTTCCTTCGGCTGACAAACACCGGGGAGCTGTTTTTT. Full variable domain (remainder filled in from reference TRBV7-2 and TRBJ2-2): GAGVSQSPSNKVTEKGKDVELRCDPISGHTALYWYRQSLGQGLEFLIYFQGNSAPDKSGLPSDRFSAERTGGSVSTLTIQRTQQEDSAVYLCASSFLRLTNTGELFFGEGSRLTVL.

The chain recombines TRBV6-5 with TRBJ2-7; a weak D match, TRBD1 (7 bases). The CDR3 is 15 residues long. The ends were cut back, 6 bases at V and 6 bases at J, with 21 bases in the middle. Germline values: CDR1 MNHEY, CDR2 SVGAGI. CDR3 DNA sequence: TGTGCCAGCAGGACGAGGGGGGACAGCTACGCCGAGCAGTACTTC. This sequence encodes CASRTRGDSYAEQYF.

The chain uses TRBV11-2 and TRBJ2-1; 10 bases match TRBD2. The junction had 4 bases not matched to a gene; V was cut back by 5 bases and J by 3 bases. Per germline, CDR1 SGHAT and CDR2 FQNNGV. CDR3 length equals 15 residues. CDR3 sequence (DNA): TGTGCCAGCAGCATAGCGGGAGGCCACTACAATGAGCAGTTCTTC. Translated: CASSIAGGHYNEQFF.

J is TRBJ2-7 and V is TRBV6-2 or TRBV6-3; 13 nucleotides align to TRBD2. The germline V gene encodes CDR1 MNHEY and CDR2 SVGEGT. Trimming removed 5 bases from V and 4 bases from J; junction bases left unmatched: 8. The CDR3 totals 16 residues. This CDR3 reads CASSGTTSGRAYEQYF. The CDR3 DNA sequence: TGTGCCAGCAGTGGGACCACTAGCGGGAGGGCGTACGAGCAGTACTTC.

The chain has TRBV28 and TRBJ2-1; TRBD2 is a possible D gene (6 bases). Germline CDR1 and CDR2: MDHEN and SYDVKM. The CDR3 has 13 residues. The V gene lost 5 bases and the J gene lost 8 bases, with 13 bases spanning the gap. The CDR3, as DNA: TGTGCCAGCAGTCCCGAGGGAGGCGATGAGCAGTTCTTC. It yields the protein CASSPEGGDEQFF.

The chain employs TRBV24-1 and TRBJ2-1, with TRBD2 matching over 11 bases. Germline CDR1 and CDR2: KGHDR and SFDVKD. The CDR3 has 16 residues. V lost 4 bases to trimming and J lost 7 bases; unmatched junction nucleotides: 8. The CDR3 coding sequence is TGTGCCACCAGTGACCGACAGACTAGCGGGGCTAATGAGCAGTTCTTC. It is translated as CATSDRQTSGANEQFF.

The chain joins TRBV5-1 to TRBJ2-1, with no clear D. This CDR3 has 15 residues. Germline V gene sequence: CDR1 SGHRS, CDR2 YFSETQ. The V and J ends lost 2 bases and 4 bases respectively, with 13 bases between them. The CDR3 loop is CASSFDSRKYNEQFF. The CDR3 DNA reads TGCGCCAGCAGCTTTGACTCAAGGAAATACAATGAGCAGTTCTTC.

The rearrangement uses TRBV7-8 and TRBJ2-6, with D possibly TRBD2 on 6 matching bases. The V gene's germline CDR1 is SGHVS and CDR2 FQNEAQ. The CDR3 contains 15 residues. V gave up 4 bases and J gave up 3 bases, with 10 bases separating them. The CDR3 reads CASSYAGFGANVLTF. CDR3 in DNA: TGTGCCAGCAGCTATGCGGGATTTGGGGCCAACGTCCTGACTTTC. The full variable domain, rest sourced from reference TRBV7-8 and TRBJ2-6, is GAGVSQSPRYKVAKRGQDVALRCDPISGHVSLFWYQQALGQGPEFLTYFQNEAQLDKSGLPSDRFFAERPEGSVSTLKIQRTQQEDSAVYLCASSYAGFGANVLTFGAGSRLTVL.

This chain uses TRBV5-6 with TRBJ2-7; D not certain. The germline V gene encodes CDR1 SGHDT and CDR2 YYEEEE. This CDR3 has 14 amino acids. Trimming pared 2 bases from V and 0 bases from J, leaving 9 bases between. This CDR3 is CASSFGGSSYEQYF. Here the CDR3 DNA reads TGTGCCAGCAGCTTTGGTGGCAGCTCCTACGAGCAGTACTTC.

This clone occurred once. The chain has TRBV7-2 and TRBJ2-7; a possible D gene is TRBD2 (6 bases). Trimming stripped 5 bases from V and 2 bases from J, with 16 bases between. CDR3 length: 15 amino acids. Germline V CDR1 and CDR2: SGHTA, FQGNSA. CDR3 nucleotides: TGTGCCAGCAGCCAGAGAGCGGGCGCACCCTACGAGCAGTACTTC. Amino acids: CASSQRAGAPYEQYF.

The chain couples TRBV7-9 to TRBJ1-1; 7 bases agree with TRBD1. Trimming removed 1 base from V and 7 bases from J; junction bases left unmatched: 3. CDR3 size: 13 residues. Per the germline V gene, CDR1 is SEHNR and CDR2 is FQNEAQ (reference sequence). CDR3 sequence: CASSLVSGGEAFF. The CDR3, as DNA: TGTGCCAGCAGCTTAGTTTCAGGGGGTGAAGCTTTCTTT.

Here the CDR3 reads CASSFTQGIGELFF. CDR3 DNA: TGTGCCAGCAGTTTCACCCAGGGAATCGGGGAGCTGTTTTTT. The genes are TRBV6-2 or TRBV6-3 and TRBJ2-2; D may be TRBD1 (5 bases). With 4 bases removed from V and 7 bases from J, the gap between germline ends came to 13 bases. Looked up from germline, CDR1 is MNHEY and CDR2 is SVGEGT. This CDR3 is built from 14 residues.

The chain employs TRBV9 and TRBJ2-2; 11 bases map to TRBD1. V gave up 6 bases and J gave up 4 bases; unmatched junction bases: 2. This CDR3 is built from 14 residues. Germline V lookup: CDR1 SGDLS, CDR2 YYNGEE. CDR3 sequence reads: CASKGQGGTGELFF. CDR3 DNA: TGTGCCAGCAAGGGACAGGGGGGCACCGGGGAGCTGTTTTTT.

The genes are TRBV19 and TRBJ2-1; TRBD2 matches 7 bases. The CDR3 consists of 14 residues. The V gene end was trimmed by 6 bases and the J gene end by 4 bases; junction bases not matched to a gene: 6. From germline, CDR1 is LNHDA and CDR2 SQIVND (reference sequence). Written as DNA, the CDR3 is TGTGCCAGTAGCGAAGCGGGAACTTACAATGAGCAGTTCTTC. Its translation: CASSEAGTYNEQFF. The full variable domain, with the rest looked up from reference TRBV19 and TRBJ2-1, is DGGITQSPKYLFRKEGQNVTLSCEQNLNHDAMYWYRQDPGQGLRLIYYSQIVNDFQKGDIAEGYSVSREKKESFPLTVTSAQKNPTAFYLCASSEAGTYNEQFFGPGTRLTVL.

The CDR3 loop reads CASSELGGANTEAFF. In DNA, the CDR3 is TGTGCCAGCAGTGAATTAGGGGGGGCGAACACTGAAGCTTTCTTT. The genes are TRBV25-1 and TRBJ1-1; tentative D call: TRBD1 (6 bases). Germline V CDR1 and CDR2: MGHDK, SYGVNS. Trimming shortened V by 1 base and J by 1 base, and 10 bases separated the two germline ends. The CDR3 has 15 amino acids. Variable domain in full (rest from reference TRBV25-1 and TRBJ1-1): EADIYQTPRYLVIGTGKKITLECSQTMGHDKMYWYQQDPGMELHLIHYSYGVNSTEKGDLSSESTVSRIRTEHFPLTLESARPSHTSQYLCASSELGGANTEAFFGQGTRLTVV.

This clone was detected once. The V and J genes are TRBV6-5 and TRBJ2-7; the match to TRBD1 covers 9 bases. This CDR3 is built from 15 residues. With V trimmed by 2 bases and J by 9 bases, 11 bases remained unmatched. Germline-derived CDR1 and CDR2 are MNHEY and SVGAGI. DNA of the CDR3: TGTGCCAGCAGTTACCGGGACAGGGCCAACCTAAGGCAGTACTTC. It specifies CASSYRDRANLRQYF.

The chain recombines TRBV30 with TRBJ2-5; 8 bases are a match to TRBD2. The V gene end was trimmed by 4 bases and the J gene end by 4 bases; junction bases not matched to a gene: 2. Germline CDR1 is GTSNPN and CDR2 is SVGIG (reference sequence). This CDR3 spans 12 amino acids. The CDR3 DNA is TGTGCCTGGAATAGCGGGACAGAGACCCAGTACTTC. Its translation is CAWNSGTETQYF.

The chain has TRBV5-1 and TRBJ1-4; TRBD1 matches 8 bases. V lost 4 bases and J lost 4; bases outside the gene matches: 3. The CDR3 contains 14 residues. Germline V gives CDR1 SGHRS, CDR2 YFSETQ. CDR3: CASSRTGINEKLFF. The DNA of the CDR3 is TGCGCCAGCAGCCGGACAGGGATTAATGAAAAACTGTTTTTT.

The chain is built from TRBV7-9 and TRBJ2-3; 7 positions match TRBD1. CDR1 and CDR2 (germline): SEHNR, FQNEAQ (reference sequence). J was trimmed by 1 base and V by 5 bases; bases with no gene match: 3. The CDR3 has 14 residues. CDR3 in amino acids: CASSPQGGTDTQYF. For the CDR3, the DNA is TGTGCCAGCAGCCCCCAGGGGGGCACAGATACGCAGTATTTT.

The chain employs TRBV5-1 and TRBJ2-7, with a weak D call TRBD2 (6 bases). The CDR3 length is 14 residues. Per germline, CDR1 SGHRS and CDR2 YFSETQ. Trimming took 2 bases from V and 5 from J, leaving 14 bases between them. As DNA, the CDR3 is TGCGCCAGCAGCTTAGCGCTCGGGGGAGACGAGCAGTACTTC. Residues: CASSLALGGDEQYF. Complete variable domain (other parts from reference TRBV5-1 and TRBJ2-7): KAGVTQTPRYLIKTRGQQVTLSCSPISGHRSVSWYQQTPGQGLQFLFEYFSETQRNKGNFPGRFSGRQFSNSRSEMNVSTLELGDSALYLCASSLALGGDEQYFGPGTRLTVT.

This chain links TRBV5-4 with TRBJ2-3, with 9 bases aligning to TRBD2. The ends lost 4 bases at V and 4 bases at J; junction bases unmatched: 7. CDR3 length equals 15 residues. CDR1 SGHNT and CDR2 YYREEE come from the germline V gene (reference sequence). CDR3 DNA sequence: TGTGCCAGCAGCCAATATAGCGGGAGCGCAGATACGCAGTATTTT. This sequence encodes CASSQYSGSADTQYF.

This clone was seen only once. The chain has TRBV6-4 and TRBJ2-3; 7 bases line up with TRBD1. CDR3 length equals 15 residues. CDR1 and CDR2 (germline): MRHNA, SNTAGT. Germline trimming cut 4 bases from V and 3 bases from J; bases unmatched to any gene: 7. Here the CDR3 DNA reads TGTGCCAGCAGTGTCGGGACAGCTAGGACAGATACGCAGTATTTT. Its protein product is CASSVGTARTDTQYF.

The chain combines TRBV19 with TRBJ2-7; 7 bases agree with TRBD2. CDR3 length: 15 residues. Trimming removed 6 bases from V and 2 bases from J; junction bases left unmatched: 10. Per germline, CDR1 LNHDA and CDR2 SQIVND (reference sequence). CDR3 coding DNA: TGTGCCAGTAGCGTGGGACGAGCGGGGCCCTACGAGCAGTACTTC. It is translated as CASSVGRAGPYEQYF.

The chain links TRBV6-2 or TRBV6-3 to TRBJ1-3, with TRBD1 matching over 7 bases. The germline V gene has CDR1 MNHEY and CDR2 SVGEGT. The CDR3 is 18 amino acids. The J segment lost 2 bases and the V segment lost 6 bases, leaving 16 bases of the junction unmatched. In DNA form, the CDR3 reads TGTGCCAGCAGCCCATACAGCCCACAGGGGAAAACTGGAAACACCATATATTTT. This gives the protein CASSPYSPQGKTGNTIYF.

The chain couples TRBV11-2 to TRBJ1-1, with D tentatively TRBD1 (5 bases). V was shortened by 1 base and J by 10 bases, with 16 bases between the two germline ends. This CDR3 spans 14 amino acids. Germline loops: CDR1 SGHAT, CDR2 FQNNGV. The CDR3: CASSLVQGAGGAFF. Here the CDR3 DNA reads TGTGCCAGCAGCTTAGTTCAGGGTGCCGGGGGAGCTTTCTTT.

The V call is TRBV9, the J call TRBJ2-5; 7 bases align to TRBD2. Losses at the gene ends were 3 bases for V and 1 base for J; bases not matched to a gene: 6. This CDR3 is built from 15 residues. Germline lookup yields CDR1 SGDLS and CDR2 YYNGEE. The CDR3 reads CASSARTSGQETQYF. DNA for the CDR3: TGTGCCAGCAGCGCCCGGACTAGTGGCCAAGAGACCCAGTACTTC. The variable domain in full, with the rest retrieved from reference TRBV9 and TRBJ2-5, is DSGVTQTPKHLITATGQRVTLRCSPRSGDLSVYWYQQSLDQGLQFLIQYYNGEERAKGNILERFSAQQFPDLHSELNLSSLELGDSALYFCASSARTSGQETQYFGPGTRLLVL.